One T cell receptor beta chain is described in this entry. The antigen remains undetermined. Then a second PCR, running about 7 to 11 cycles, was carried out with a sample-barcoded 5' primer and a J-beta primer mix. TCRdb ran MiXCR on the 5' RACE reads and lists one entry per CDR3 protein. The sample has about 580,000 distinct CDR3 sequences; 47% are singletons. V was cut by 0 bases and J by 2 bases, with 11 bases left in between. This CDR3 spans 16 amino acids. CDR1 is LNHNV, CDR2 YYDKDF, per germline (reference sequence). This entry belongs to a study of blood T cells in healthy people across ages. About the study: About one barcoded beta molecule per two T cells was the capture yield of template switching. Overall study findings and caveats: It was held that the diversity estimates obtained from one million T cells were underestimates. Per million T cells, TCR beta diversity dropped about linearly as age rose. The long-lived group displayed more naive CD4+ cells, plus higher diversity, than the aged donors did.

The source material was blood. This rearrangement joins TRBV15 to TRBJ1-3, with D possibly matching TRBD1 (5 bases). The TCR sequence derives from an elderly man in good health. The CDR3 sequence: CATSRDGPGAGNTIYF. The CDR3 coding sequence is TGTGCCACCAGCAGAGATGGACCGGGGGCTGGAAACACCATATATTTT.